Detailed here is one T cell receptor (beta chain). In TCRdb, the 5' RACE reads were re-called with MiXCR into one record per CDR3 protein. The sample has about 550,000 distinct CDR3 sequences, around 20% seen once. V shed 8 bases and J shed 6 bases, with 17 bases lying between them. The CDR3 contains 13 residues. Germline CDR1 DFQATT, CDR2 SNEGSKA (reference sequence). The data were obtained in a study of identical twins. These sequences were also reported in another study, on yellow fever vaccine responses in identical twins.

The sequencing sample was made of CD4+ T cells sorted from blood. The TCR comes from a woman in her late teens or twenties in good health. V usage is TRBV20-1 and J usage is TRBJ2-1, with D tentatively TRBD2 (7 bases). CDR3 sequence: CSTGGGRGNEQFF. CDR3 bases: TGCAGTACGGGGGGCGGGAGAGGCAATGAGCAGTTCTTC.